The TCR beta chain described here comes from a study of regulatory T cells in long-lasting Graves disease. Background on the study: Graves' patients who were just diagnosed had used antithyroid drugs for under 3 months.

This clonotype was observed at least ten times. What it recognizes is unknown. The TCR beta library used iRepertoire HTBI primers with Arm-PCR amplification of CDR3. MiXCR was run by TCRdb on the multiplex PCR reads, yielding one entry per CDR3 protein. The profile covers about 440,000 distinct CDR3 sequences, with approximately 15% appearing a single time and roughly 17% taken by the ten largest. Time point: newly diagnosed GD, antithyroid drugs for less than 3 months. The TCR library was made from RNA that had been extracted from PBMCs in TRIzol. Study-level points and caveats: For persistent Graves' patients, TCR diversity was lower than for newly diagnosed ones. Persistent patients shared more public clonotypes (roughly 2,800) than new patients (roughly 970).

V was pared by 3 bases and J by 0 bases, with 3 bases between. The CDR3 covers 12 residues. CDR1 is SEHNR, CDR2 FQNEAQ, per germline (reference sequence). The same sample was also used in a study of T cells in Graves' hyperthyroidism and ophthalmopathy. That investigation notes: Researchers ran a first-round RT-PCR on the TCR CDR3 using the HTBI primer set.

This specimen was peripheral blood mononuclear cells (PBMCs), taken at new diagnosis, from a patient treated with antithyroid drugs. The chain carries TRBV7-9 and TRBJ2-7; D call uncertain. This TCR derives from a woman aged 25 to 39 with Graves disease. The CDR3 region is CASSFRSYEQYF. CDR3 sequence (DNA): TGTGCCAGCAGCTTCCGCTCCTACGAGCAGTACTTC.